This TCR beta chain was recorded in a study of control samples from healthy donors and cancer patients (dated by TCRdb to 2018 to 2020). A word on this clone: Its antigen remains unidentified. The sample holds no much larger clone one base away, and base qualities are not on file.

The CDR3 holds 14 amino acids from the cysteine to the phenylalanine. Here the CDR3 DNA is all that survives: 42 bases in frame from base 1. The V and J ends are trimmed by 6 bases and 0 bases, leaving 11 bases between them. Taken from the germline V gene, the CDR1 and CDR2 loops are MNHEY and SVGAGI. The library was built by means of the immunoSEQ multiplex PCR assay. This is the immuneACCESS table as TCRdb keeps it, with only in-frame sequences that have V and J called. A part of the clones is gone; compared with another copy, unresolved V genes explain less than half, and the rest is unexplained. Recorded for this sample are 260,000 or so clones; roughly 82% of them occurred a single time. About 14% of the sample rests with the top ten.

This sequence originates from a woman between 55 and 75 years old with lung cancer. Sequencing was carried out using PBMCs. The rearrangement joined TRBV6-5 to TRBJ1-1; the D gene identity is not certain. The nucleotide sequence is given as TGTGCCAGCAGCCCAAGCCCCATGAACACTGAAGCTTTCTTT. Translation gives CASSPSPMNTEAFF.